Described below is a single T cell receptor (beta chain) sequence and its context. The source of the sample is a study of blood T cell repertoires in COVID-19. Study as a whole: T cells, B-cell-depleted T cells, or PBMCs provided the cDNA or gDNA that served as material.

Authors' analysis steps: The assay estimated nucleated cells by amplifying reference gene primers. Here immunoSEQ multiplex PCR was the method, and the copy in TCRdb shows in-frame clones only, minus some. That table gives V, J and clone size, and the DNA gave D and trimming. The data contain some 220,000 clones, about 80% of them seen just once; the ten biggest clones take up roughly 2.3%. The CDR3 covers 17 residues. The germline gives CDR1 MGHRA, CDR2 YSYEKL. Trimming cost V 3 bases and J 1 base; bases outside gene matches: 9. Sequenced input: peripheral blood. The chain employs TRBV4-1 and TRBJ1-1; 9 bases map to TRBD1. The receptor comes from a woman between 55 and 75 years old with acute or convalescent COVID-19. The CDR3 loop reads CASSHPIGQGKNTEAFF. The CDR3 DNA reads as TGCGCCAGCAGCCACCCCATCGGACAGGGGAAGAACACTGAAGCTTTCTTT.